A selection of T cell receptor beta chains follows, all from one sample in a study. Each CDR3 protein is one row after TCRdb ran MiXCR on the 5' RACE reads. The profile shows 5,800 or so distinct CDR3 sequences, 30% to 40% of them singletons. The source material was memory CD4+ T cells sorted from a lymph node. The receptors derive from a female donor with breast cancer. CDR3s include the opening cysteine and the closing phenylalanine or tryptophan. The D gene is left open where the match is weak. A clone size is listed for some rows: how often the clone was seen (once, few, many), or a class if it is expanded.

clone_size: medium-sized; d_call: TRBD1; j_call: TRBJ1-5; v_call: TRBV20-1; cdr3_nt: TGCAGTGCTAGCCAGGGGGCATCAAATCAGCCCCAGCATTTT; cdr3_aa: CSASQGASNQPQHF
clone_size: medium-sized; d_call: -; j_call: TRBJ1-1; v_call: TRBV29-1; cdr3_nt: TGCAGCGTTGAAGAGGGCATGAACACTGAAGCTTTCTTT; cdr3_aa: CSVEEGMNTEAFF
clone_size: -; d_call: TRBD1; j_call: TRBJ2-1; v_call: TRBV5-1; cdr3_nt: TGCGCCAGCAGCACCCCAACAGGGGGCACTACCCACTCCTACAATGAGCAGTTCTTC; cdr3_aa: CASSTPTGGTTHSYNEQFF
clone_size: -; d_call: -; j_call: TRBJ2-5; v_call: TRBV5-1; cdr3_nt: TGCGCCAGCGGAACAGGGCGGGAGACCCAGTACTTC; cdr3_aa: CASGTGRETQYF
clone_size: large; d_call: TRBD1; j_call: TRBJ2-6; v_call: TRBV5-1; cdr3_nt: TGCGCCAGCAGCCGACAGGGCACTAACGCTGGGGCCAACGTCCTGACTTTC; cdr3_aa: CASSRQGTNAGANVLTF
clone_size: many; d_call: -; j_call: TRBJ1-1; v_call: TRBV12-3/TRBV12-4; cdr3_nt: TGTGCCAGCAGCCTCGGACCTTGGAGGACTGAAGCTTTCTTT; cdr3_aa: CASSLGPWRTEAFF
clone_size: many; d_call: -; j_call: TRBJ2-3; v_call: TRBV5-1; cdr3_nt: TGCGCCAGCAGCTTGTCGCTCTCAGATACGCAGTATTTT; cdr3_aa: CASSLSLSDTQYF
clone_size: medium-sized; d_call: -; j_call: TRBJ2-1; v_call: TRBV3-1; cdr3_nt: TGTGCCAGCAGCCAAGGTCCCGGGGAATACAATGAGCAGTTCTTC; cdr3_aa: CASSQGPGEYNEQFF
clone_size: -; d_call: -; j_call: TRBJ2-1; v_call: TRBV10-2; cdr3_nt: TGCGCCAGCAGTGAGTTTGCTGGAAGCTCCTACAATGAGCAGTTCTTC; cdr3_aa: CASSEFAGSSYNEQFF
clone_size: many; d_call: TRBD1; j_call: TRBJ2-1; v_call: TRBV7-6; cdr3_nt: TGTGCCAGCAGTTCGCGACCGGGACAGGGCAACAATGAGCAGTTCTTC; cdr3_aa: CASSSRPGQGNNEQFF
clone_size: medium-sized; d_call: -; j_call: TRBJ2-3; v_call: TRBV24-1; cdr3_nt: TGTGCCACCAGTGTTACCACAGATACGCAGTATTTT; cdr3_aa: CATSVTTDTQYF
clone_size: many; d_call: TRBD2; j_call: TRBJ2-1; v_call: TRBV28; cdr3_nt: TGTGCCAGCAGTTTGATCGCACTAGGGACTAGGGCCAATGAGCAGTTCTTC; cdr3_aa: CASSLIALGTRANEQFF
clone_size: medium-sized; d_call: -; j_call: TRBJ2-1; v_call: TRBV7-3; cdr3_nt: TGTGCCAGCAGCCTAACCCCTGACAATGAGCAGTTCTTC; cdr3_aa: CASSLTPDNEQFF
clone_size: -; d_call: -; j_call: TRBJ2-1; v_call: TRBV10-1; cdr3_nt: TGCGCCAGCAGTGGCTGGGGGAGCTCCTACAATGAGCAGTTCTTC; cdr3_aa: CASSGWGSSYNEQFF
clone_size: medium-sized; d_call: TRBD2; j_call: TRBJ2-7; v_call: TRBV7-2; cdr3_nt: TGTGCCAGCAGCTTAGCAGGCGGGAGAGCTACCTACGAGCAGTACTTC; cdr3_aa: CASSLAGGRATYEQYF
clone_size: many; d_call: -; j_call: TRBJ1-5; v_call: TRBV10-1; cdr3_nt: TGCGCCATCACCCCGCGACAGGTCGCATGGCCCCAGCATTTT; cdr3_aa: CAITPRQVAWPQHF
clone_size: few; d_call: -; j_call: TRBJ2-7; v_call: TRBV7-9; cdr3_nt: TGTGCCACTACCTCTGGCTCCTACGAGCAGTACTTC; cdr3_aa: CATTSGSYEQYF
clone_size: -; d_call: -; j_call: TRBJ1-5; v_call: TRBV20-1; cdr3_nt: TGCAGTGCTGGGGTGGGGCTGACCAATCAGCCCCAGCATTTT; cdr3_aa: CSAGVGLTNQPQHF
clone_size: -; d_call: -; j_call: TRBJ1-1; v_call: TRBV5-5; cdr3_nt: TGTGCCAGCAGCTTGAAAACGTCTACAGGGTTATCTCAAGCTTTCTTT; cdr3_aa: CASSLKTSTGLSQAFF
clone_size: -; d_call: -; j_call: TRBJ1-5; v_call: TRBV23-1; cdr3_nt: TGCGCCAGCAGTCCCCCGGGGAGCGATAGCAATCAGCCCCAGCATTTT; cdr3_aa: CASSPPGSDSNQPQHF
clone_size: -; d_call: -; j_call: TRBJ1-5; v_call: TRBV2; cdr3_nt: TGTGCCAGCAGGGGGACGAGGGCTCAGCCCCAGCATTTT; cdr3_aa: CASRGTRAQPQHF
clone_size: medium-sized; d_call: TRBD2; j_call: TRBJ2-2; v_call: TRBV28; cdr3_nt: TGTGCCAGCACGAGCTTGCGGGGGGCGCGAGGCACCGGGGAGCTGTTTTTT; cdr3_aa: CASTSLRGARGTGELFF
clone_size: many; d_call: TRBD2; j_call: TRBJ2-5; v_call: TRBV12-3/TRBV12-4; cdr3_nt: TGTGCCAGCAGTGAAGGCATGCGGGGGGAGACCCAGTACTTC; cdr3_aa: CASSEGMRGETQYF
clone_size: large; d_call: TRBD1; j_call: TRBJ1-2; v_call: TRBV12-3/TRBV12-4; cdr3_nt: TGTGCCAGCAGACGGGACAGCGGGGACTACACCTTC; cdr3_aa: CASRRDSGDYTF
clone_size: -; d_call: -; j_call: TRBJ1-6; v_call: TRBV5-6; cdr3_nt: TGTGCCAGCAGCCTAGTGGGACCTCCGGTTTATGGCTCCTATAATTCACCCCTCCACTTT; cdr3_aa: CASSLVGPPVYGSYNSPLHF
clone_size: many; d_call: -; j_call: TRBJ2-7; v_call: TRBV20-1; cdr3_nt: TGCAGTGCTAGAGTTGGGGGAGGTGAAACCTACGAGCAGTACTTC; cdr3_aa: CSARVGGGETYEQYF
clone_size: many; d_call: -; j_call: TRBJ2-1; v_call: TRBV12-3/TRBV12-4; cdr3_nt: TGTGCCAGCAGTTTTTCGGGGGACCCCCACAATGAGCAGTTCTTC; cdr3_aa: CASSFSGDPHNEQFF
clone_size: medium-sized; d_call: -; j_call: TRBJ1-5; v_call: TRBV12-3/TRBV12-4; cdr3_nt: TGTGCCAGCAGTTTATGGGGGGGGGGCAATCAGCCCCAGCATTTT; cdr3_aa: CASSLWGGGNQPQHF
clone_size: many; d_call: -; j_call: TRBJ2-4; v_call: TRBV28; cdr3_nt: TGTGCCAGCAGTTCCGCCCCACACAGGCCACTAGCCAAAAACATTCAGTACTTC; cdr3_aa: CASSSAPHRPLAKNIQYF
clone_size: many; d_call: TRBD1; j_call: TRBJ2-4; v_call: TRBV24-1; cdr3_nt: TGTGCCACCAGTGATGCATCGACAGGGGCCATTCAGTACTTC; cdr3_aa: CATSDASTGAIQYF
clone_size: medium-sized; d_call: TRBD1; j_call: TRBJ2-1; v_call: TRBV4-1; cdr3_nt: TGCGCCAGCAGCCAACCGACAGGGATCGATGAGCAGTTCTTC; cdr3_aa: CASSQPTGIDEQFF
clone_size: few; d_call: -; j_call: TRBJ2-7; v_call: TRBV5-1; cdr3_nt: TGCGCCAGCAGCTTGGATCCACGGCGCTCCTACGAGCAGTACTTC; cdr3_aa: CASSLDPRRSYEQYF
clone_size: many; d_call: TRBD1; j_call: TRBJ2-7; v_call: TRBV11-2; cdr3_nt: TGTGCCAGCAGCTTCTCCGGACAGGGGGCTCACAAGCAGTACTTC; cdr3_aa: CASSFSGQGAHKQYF
clone_size: -; d_call: TRBD1; j_call: TRBJ2-7; v_call: TRBV7-3; cdr3_nt: TGTGCCAGCAGCACGCGAGGGGGCAGGTCCTACAATGAGCAGCACTTC; cdr3_aa: CASSTRGGRSYNEQHF
clone_size: -; d_call: TRBD2; j_call: TRBJ2-7; v_call: TRBV20-1; cdr3_nt: TGCAGTGCTAGAGGTCTAGCGGAGAGCTCCTACGAGCAGTACTTC; cdr3_aa: CSARGLAESSYEQYF
clone_size: -; d_call: -; j_call: TRBJ1-4; v_call: TRBV4-3; cdr3_nt: TGTGCCAGCAGCCAAGTTCTCCTCCGAAGGGGGAATGAAAAACTGTTTTTT; cdr3_aa: CASSQVLLRRGNEKLFF
clone_size: medium-sized; d_call: -; j_call: TRBJ1-1; v_call: TRBV29-1; cdr3_nt: TGCAGCGTTTCCCTCGGGGGGGACACTGAAGCTTTCTTT; cdr3_aa: CSVSLGGDTEAFF